This T cell receptor beta chain was obtained from a study of T cells after yellow fever vaccination. The 5'RACE template-switching step produced TCR cDNA and added a universal primer site and UMIs. TCRdb analysed the 5' RACE reads with MiXCR anew, one entry per CDR3 protein. The table includes about 180,000 distinct CDR3 sequences, approximately 6.2% detected once. V lost 1 base and J lost 0, with 9 bases in between. In germline, CDR1 is SEHNR, CDR2 FQNEAQ (reference sequence). This CDR3 has 15 residues. Findings and limits, study-wide: The presence of abundant clonotypes contaminating from the bulk population was possible in FACS-sorted repertoires.

This clonotype appeared many times. Its antigen remains unidentified. The sequence was collected from a man younger than 35 who received the YFV17D yellow fever vaccine. J is TRBJ2-5 and V is TRBV7-9; D is possibly TRBD1 (5 bases). The sequences come from CD4+ T cells sorted from PBMCs, collected on the day of the first yellow fever vaccination. The CDR3 nucleotides are TGTGCCAGCAGCTTAGTAGGGGCGTACCAAGAGACCCAGTACTTC. Its protein product is CASSLVGAYQETQYF.